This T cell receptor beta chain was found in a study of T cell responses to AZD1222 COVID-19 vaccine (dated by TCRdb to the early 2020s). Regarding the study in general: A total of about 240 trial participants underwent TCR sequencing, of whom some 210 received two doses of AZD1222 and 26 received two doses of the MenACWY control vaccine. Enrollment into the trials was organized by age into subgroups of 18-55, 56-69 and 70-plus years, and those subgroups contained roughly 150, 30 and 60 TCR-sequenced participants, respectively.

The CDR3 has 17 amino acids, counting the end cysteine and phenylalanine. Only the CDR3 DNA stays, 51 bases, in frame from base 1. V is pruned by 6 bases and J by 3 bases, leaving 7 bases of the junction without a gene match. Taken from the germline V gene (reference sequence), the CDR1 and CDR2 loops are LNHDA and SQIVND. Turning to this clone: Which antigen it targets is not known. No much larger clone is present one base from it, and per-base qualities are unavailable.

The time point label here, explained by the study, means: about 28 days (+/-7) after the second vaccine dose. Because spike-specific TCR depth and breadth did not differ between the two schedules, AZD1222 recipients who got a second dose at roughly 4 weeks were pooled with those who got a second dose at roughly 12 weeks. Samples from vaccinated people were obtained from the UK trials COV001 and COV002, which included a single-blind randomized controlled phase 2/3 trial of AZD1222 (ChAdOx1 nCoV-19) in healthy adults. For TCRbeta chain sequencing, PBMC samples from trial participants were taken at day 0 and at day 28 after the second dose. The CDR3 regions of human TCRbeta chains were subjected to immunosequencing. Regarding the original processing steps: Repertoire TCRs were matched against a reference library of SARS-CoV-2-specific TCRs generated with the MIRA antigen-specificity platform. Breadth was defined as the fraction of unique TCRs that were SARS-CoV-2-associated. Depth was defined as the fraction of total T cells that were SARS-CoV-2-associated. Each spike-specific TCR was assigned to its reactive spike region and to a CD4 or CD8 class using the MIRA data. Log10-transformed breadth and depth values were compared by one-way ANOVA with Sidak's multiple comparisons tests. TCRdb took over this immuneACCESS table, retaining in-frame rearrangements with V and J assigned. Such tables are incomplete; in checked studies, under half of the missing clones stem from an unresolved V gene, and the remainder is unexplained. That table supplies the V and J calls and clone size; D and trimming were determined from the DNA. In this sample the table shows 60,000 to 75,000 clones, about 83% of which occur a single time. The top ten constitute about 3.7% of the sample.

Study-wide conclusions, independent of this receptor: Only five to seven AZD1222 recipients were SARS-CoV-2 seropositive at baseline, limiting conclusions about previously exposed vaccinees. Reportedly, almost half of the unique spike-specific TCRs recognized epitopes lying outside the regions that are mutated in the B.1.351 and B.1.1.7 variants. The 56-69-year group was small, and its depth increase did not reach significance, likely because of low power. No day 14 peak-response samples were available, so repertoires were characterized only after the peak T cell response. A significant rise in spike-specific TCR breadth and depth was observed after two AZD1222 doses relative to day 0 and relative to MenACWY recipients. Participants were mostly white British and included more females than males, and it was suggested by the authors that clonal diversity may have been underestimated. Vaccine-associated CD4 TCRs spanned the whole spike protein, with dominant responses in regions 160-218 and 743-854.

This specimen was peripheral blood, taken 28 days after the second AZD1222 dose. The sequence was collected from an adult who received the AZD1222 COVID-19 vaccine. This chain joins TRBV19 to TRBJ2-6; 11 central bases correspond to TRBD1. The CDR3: CASSTGQGAYGANVLTF. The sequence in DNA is TGTGCCAGTAGCACCGGACAGGGGGCATATGGGGCCAACGTCCTGACTTTC.